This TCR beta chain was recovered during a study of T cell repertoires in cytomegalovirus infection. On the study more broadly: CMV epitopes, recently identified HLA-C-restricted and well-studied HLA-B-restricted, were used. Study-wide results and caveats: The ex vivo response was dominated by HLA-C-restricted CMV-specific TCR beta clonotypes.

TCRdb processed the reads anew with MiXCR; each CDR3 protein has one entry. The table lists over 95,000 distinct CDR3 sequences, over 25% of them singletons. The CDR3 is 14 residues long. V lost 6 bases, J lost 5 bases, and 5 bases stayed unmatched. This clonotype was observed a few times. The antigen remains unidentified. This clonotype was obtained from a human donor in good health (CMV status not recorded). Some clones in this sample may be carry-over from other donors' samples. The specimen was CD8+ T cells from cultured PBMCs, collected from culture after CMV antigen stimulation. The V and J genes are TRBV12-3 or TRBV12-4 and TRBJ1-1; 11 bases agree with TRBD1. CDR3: CASRPDRGLTEAFF. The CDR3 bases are TGTGCCAGCAGACCGGACAGGGGGCTGACTGAAGCTTTCTTT.